This is a list of T cell receptor beta chains from one sample in a study of a mutant IDH1 vaccine in newly diagnosed glioma. The protocol was immunoSEQ multiplex PCR, while the TCRdb copy is restricted to in-frame clones and leaves out a portion. The sample gives about 40,000 clones, approximately 91% of which show up once; 2% to 3% is in the top ten. No antigen is known for these receptors. Material: PBMCs, obtained from a glioma patient whose treatment included an IDH1 peptide vaccine. All receptors derive from a man in his fifties with glioma. The CDR3 runs from the conserved cysteine through the conserved F or W. Fields, in order: D gene, clone size, J gene, V gene, CDR3 protein, CDR3 DNA. A D gene is named only where the DNA matches it firmly. The size entry is marked missing in some rows and otherwise reads once, few, many or a size class.

>-|-|TRBJ2-1|TRBV4-2
CASSQEWGSSYNEQFF
TGTGCCAGCAGCCAAGAGTGGGGCAGCTCCTACAATGAGCAGTTCTTC
>-|-|TRBJ1-2|TRBV7-2
CASSLQGVYGYTF
TGTGCCAGCAGCTTACAAGGGGTATATGGCTACACCTTC
>TRBD2|-|TRBJ2-1|TRBV5-1
CASSLGAGGPFNEQFF
TGCGCCAGCAGCTTGGGAGCGGGAGGGCCTTTCAATGAGCAGTTCTTC
>-|-|TRBJ2-7|TRBV29-1
CSVEDTGRGYEQYF
TGCAGCGTTGAAGATACGGGCAGGGGTTACGAGCAGTACTTC
>-|-|TRBJ1-5|TRBV28
CASSRDSNQPQHF
TGTGCCAGCAGCCGGGATAGCAATCAGCCCCAGCATTTT
>-|-|TRBJ2-5|TRBV7-2
CASRPGLQETQYF
TGTGCCAGCAGACCCGGACTCCAAGAGACCCAGTACTTC
>TRBD2|once|TRBJ2-5|TRBV11-3
CASSSGLADKETQYF
TGTGCCAGCAGCTCCGGACTAGCGGATAAAGAGACCCAGTACTTC
>TRBD2|-|TRBJ2-1|TRBV4-3
CASSRLGGGLNEQFF
TGCGCCAGCAGCCGGCTCGGGGGGGGCCTCAATGAGCAGTTCTTC
>TRBD1|-|TRBJ2-7|TRBV11-2
CASSGGQTYYEQYF
TGTGCCAGCAGCGGGGGACAGACTTACTACGAGCAGTACTTC
>TRBD1|-|TRBJ1-6|TRBV7-9
CASSPDRGAHNSPLHF
TGTGCCAGCAGCCCGGACAGGGGAGCCCATAATTCACCCCTCCACTTT
>TRBD1|-|TRBJ1-1|TRBV7-9
CASSVLRGRYTEAFF
TGTGCCAGCAGCGTCCTCAGGGGGCGGTACACTGAAGCTTTCTTT
>TRBD2|-|TRBJ2-7|TRBV30
CAWSSAGREGRYEQYF
TGTGCCTGGAGTTCCGCGGGGCGGGAGGGCCGTTACGAGCAGTACTTC
>TRBD1|once|TRBJ2-7|TRBV2
CASSPRQGAFYEQYF
TGTGCCAGCAGTCCTAGACAGGGGGCATTCTACGAGCAGTACTTC
>-|-|TRBJ2-1|TRBV5-1
CASRDKDNEQFF
TGCGCCAGCCGGGACAAAGACAATGAGCAGTTCTTC
>TRBD1|-|TRBJ1-5|TRBV10-3
CAISVDRVTQPQHF
TGTGCCATCAGTGTGGACAGGGTGACTCAGCCCCAGCATTTT
>TRBD1|-|TRBJ2-2|TRBV5-1
CASSITGASAGELFF
TGCGCCAGCAGCATCACAGGGGCCTCCGCCGGGGAGCTGTTTTTT
>TRBD1|-|TRBJ2-2|TRBV11-2
CASSPQGPNTGELFF
TGTGCCAGCAGCCCACAGGGGCCGAACACCGGGGAGCTGTTTTTT
>TRBD2|-|TRBJ2-3|TRBV6-1
CASSEVAGGQDTQYF
TGTGCCAGCAGTGAAGTAGCGGGAGGGCAGGATACGCAGTATTTT
>-|-|TRBJ2-7|TRBV6-1
CASSEYNGSYEQYF
TGTGCCAGCAGTGAATACAATGGATCCTACGAGCAGTACTTC
>TRBD1|-|TRBJ1-4|TRBV7-2
CASSLDWDRGLFF
TGTGCCAGCAGCTTAGATTGGGACAGGGGTCTGTTTTTT
>TRBD2|-|TRBJ2-3|TRBV15
CATSRPSGATDTQYF
TGTGCCACCAGCAGACCTAGCGGGGCCACAGATACGCAGTATTTT
>-|-|TRBJ1-1|TRBV5-4
CASSRGQVRDTEAFF
TGTGCCAGCAGCCGGGGACAAGTAAGAGACACTGAAGCTTTCTTT
>-|-|TRBJ1-5|TRBV27
CASSNWGQPQHF
TGTGCCAGCAGCAATTGGGGACAGCCCCAGCATTTT
>-|-|TRBJ2-1|TRBV11-3
CASSLRNRESNEQFF
TGTGCCAGCAGCTTAAGGAACAGGGAATCCAATGAGCAGTTCTTC
>-|-|TRBJ2-3|TRBV10-1
CASSPGRGDTQYF
TGCGCCAGCAGCCCGGGACGAGGAGATACGCAGTATTTT
>TRBD1|-|TRBJ2-7|TRBV28
CATVLKGQGRHEQYF
TGTGCCACTGTATTGAAGGGACAGGGGCGCCACGAGCAGTACTTC
>-|-|TRBJ2-7|TRBV6-5
CASSYNPMGESYEQYF
TGTGCCAGCAGTTACAACCCCATGGGGGAGTCCTACGAGCAGTACTTC
>-|-|TRBJ2-2|TRBV30
CAWSQGGAGELFF
TGTGCCTGGAGCCAGGGGGGCGCCGGGGAGCTGTTTTTT
>-|-|TRBJ2-7|TRBV2
CASSRDRSYEQYF
TGTGCCAGCAGTAGGGACCGGTCCTACGAGCAGTACTTC
>-|-|TRBJ2-7|TRBV2
CASMWGVGYEQYF
TGTGCCAGCATGTGGGGCGTAGGCTACGAGCAGTACTTC
>TRBD2|-|TRBJ2-7|TRBV7-6
CASSRLAGETEAYEQYF
TGTGCCAGCAGCCGATTAGCGGGGGAGACGGAGGCCTACGAGCAGTACTTC
>-|-|TRBJ2-3|TRBV5-6
CASSTPQGHTDTQYF
TGTGCCAGCAGCACCCCGCAGGGCCACACAGATACGCAGTATTTT
>TRBD1|-|TRBJ1-2|TRBV30
CAWSRQGDGYTF
TGTGCCTGGAGTCGCCAGGGGGATGGCTACACCTTC
>-|-|TRBJ2-7|TRBV19
CASSVGQSYEQYF
TGTGCCAGTAGTGTTGGACAGTCCTACGAGCAGTACTTC